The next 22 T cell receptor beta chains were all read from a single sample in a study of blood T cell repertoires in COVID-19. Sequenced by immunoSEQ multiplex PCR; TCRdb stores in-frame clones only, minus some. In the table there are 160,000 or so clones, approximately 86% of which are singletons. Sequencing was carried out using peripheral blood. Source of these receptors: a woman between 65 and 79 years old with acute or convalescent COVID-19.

Here the CDR3 reads CASSDLTGDGGYTF. The DNA of the CDR3 is TGTGCCAGCAGTGACCTGACAGGGGACGGCGGCTACACCTTC. The chain joins TRBV6-4 to TRBJ1-2; 8 bases fit TRBD1. Germline V gene data show CDR1 as MRHNA and CDR2 as SNTAGT. Trimming removed 2 bases from V and 8 bases from J; junction bases left unmatched: 7. The CDR3 runs to 14 residues.

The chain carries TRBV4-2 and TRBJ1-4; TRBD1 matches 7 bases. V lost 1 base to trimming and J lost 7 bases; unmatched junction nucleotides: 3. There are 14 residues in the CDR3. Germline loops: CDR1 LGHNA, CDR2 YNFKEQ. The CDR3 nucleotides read TGTGCCAGCAGCCAAGGACAGGGCGGTGAAAAACTGTTTTTT. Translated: CASSQGQGGEKLFF.

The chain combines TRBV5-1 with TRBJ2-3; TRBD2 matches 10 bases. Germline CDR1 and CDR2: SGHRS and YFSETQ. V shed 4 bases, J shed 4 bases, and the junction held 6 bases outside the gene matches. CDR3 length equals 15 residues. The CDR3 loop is CASSTIAGGPDTQYF. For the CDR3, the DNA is TGCGCCAGCAGCACCATAGCGGGGGGCCCAGATACGCAGTATTTT.

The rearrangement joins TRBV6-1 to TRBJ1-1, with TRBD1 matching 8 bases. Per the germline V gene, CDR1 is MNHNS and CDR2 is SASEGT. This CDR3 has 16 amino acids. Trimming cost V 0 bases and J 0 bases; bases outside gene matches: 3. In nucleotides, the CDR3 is TGTGCCAGCAGTGAAGCCGGGACAGGTCTGAACACTGAAGCTTTCTTT. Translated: CASSEAGTGLNTEAFF.

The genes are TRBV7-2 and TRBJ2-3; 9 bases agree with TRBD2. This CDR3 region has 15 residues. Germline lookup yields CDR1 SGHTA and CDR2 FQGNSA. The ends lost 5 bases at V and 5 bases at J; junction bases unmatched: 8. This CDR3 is CASSLPMRGGDTQYF. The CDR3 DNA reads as TGTGCCAGCAGCCTACCGATGCGGGGGGGAGATACGCAGTATTTT.

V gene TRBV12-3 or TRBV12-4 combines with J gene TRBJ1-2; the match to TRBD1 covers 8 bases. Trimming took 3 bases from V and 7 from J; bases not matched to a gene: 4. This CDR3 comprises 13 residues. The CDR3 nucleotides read TGTGCCAGCAGTTTGACAGGGGTTCCTGGCTACACCTTC. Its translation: CASSLTGVPGYTF.

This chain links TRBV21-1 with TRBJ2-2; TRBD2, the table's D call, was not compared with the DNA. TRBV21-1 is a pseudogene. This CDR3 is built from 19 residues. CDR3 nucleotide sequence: TGTGCCAGCAGCAAAAGGGGCCGTGGGAGCGGGCCTAACACCGGGGAGCTGTTTTTT. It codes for CASSKRGRGSGPNTGELFF.

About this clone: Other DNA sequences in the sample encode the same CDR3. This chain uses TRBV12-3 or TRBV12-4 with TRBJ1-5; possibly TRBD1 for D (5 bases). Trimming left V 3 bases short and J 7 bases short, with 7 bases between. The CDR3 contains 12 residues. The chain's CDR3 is CASSLGGQPQHF. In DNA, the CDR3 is TGTGCCAGCAGTTTGGGGGGGCAGCCCCAGCATTTT.

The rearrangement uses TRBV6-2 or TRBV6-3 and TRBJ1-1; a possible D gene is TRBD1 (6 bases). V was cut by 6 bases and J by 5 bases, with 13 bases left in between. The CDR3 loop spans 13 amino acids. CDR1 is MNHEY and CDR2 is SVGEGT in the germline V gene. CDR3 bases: TGTGCCAGCAGCCTACAGGGAAGGACTGAAGCTTTCTTT. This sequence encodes CASSLQGRTEAFF.

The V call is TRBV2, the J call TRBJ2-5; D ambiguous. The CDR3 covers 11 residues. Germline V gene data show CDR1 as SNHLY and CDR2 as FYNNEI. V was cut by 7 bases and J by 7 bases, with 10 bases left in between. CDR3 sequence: CASNPARTQYF. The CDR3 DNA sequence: TGTGCCAGCAACCCCGCGAGGACCCAGTACTTC.

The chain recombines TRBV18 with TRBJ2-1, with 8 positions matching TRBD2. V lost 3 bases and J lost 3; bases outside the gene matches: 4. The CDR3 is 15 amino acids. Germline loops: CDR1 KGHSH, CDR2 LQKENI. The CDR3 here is CASSPLAGGYNEQFF. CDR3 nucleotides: TGTGCCAGCTCACCGTTGGCGGGGGGCTACAATGAGCAGTTCTTC.

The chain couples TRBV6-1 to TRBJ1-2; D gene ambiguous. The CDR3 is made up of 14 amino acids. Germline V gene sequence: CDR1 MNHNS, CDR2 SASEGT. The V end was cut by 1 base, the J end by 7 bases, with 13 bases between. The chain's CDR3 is CASSEGVHPGGYTF. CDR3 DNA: TGTGCCAGCAGTGAAGGGGTTCACCCGGGTGGCTACACCTTC.

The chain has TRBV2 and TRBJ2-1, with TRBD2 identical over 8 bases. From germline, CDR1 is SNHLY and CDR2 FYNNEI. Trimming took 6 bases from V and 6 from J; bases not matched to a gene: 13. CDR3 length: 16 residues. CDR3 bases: TGTGCCAGCAGAATGCCCAACGGGGGGGCCGGCAATGAGCAGTTCTTC. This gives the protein CASRMPNGGAGNEQFF.

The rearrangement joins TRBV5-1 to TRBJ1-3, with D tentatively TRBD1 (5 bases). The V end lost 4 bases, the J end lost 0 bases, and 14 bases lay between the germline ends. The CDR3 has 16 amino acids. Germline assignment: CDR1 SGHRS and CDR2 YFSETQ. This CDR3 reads CASSTTGIHSGNTIYF. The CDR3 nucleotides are TGCGCCAGCAGCACTACAGGAATCCACTCTGGAAACACCATATATTTT.

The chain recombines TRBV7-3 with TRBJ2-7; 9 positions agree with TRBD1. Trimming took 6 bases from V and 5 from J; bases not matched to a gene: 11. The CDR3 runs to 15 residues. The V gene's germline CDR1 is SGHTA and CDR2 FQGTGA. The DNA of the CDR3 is TGTGCCAGCAGTCGCCAGGACAGGGGTGCCCACGAGCAGTACTTC. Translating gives CASSRQDRGAHEQYF.

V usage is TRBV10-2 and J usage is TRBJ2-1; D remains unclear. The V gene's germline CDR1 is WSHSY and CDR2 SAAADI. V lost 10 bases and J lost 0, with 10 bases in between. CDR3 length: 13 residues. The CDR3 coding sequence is TGCGCCACCTCGCCGGGCTCCTACAATGAGCAGTTCTTC. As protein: CATSPGSYNEQFF.

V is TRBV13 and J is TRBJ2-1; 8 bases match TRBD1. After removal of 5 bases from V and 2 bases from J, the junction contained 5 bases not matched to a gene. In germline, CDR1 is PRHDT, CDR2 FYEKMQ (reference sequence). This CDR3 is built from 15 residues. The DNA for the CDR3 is TGTGCCAGCAGCGAAGGGACAGGTACCTACAATGAGCAGTTCTTC. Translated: CASSEGTGTYNEQFF.

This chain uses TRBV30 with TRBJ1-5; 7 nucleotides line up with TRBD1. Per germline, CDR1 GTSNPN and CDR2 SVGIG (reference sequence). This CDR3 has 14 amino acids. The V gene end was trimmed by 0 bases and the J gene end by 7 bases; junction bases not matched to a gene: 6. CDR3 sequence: CAWSVKGAGQPQHF. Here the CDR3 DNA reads TGTGCCTGGAGTGTTAAGGGGGCGGGGCAGCCCCAGCATTTT.

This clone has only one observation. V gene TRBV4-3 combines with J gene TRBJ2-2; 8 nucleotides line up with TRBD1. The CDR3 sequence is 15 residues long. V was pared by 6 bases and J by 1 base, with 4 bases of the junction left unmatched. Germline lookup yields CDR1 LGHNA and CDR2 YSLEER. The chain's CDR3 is CASSTGTGNTGELFF. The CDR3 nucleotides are TGCGCCAGCAGTACCGGGACAGGGAACACCGGGGAGCTGTTTTTT.

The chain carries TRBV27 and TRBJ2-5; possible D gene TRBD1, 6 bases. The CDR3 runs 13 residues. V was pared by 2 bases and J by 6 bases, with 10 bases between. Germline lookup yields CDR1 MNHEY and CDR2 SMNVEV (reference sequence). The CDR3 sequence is CASSLAQGKTQYF. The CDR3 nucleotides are TGTGCCAGCAGTTTAGCCCAGGGGAAGACCCAGTACTTC.

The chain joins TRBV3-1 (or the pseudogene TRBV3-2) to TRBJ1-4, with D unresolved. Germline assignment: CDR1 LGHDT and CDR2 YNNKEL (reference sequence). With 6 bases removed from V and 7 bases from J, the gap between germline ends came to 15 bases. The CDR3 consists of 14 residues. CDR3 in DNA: TGTGCCAGCAGTCGGGCCTCCCGGGGTGAAAAACTGTTTTTT. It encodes CASSRASRGEKLFF.

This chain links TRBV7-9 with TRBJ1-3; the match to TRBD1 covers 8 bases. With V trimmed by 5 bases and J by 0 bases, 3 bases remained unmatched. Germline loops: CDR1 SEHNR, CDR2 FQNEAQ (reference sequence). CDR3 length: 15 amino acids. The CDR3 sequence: CASSGTGGSGNTIYF. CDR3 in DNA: TGTGCCAGCAGCGGAACAGGGGGCTCTGGAAACACCATATATTTT.